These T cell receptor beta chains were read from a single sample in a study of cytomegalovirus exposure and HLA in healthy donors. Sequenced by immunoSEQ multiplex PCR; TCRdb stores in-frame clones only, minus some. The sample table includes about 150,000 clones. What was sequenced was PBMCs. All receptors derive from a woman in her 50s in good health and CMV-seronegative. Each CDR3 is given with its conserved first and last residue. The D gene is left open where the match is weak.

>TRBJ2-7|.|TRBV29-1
TGCAGCGTGGGGCGTTCTGACAGAAACTACGAGCAGTACTTC
CSVGRSDRNYEQYF
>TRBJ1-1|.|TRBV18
TGTGCCAGCTCGGGAGAGGGAGGTACTGAAGCTTTCTTT
CASSGEGGTEAFF
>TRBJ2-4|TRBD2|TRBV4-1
TGCGCCAGCAGCCAAGGGAGTACCGGGAGGGCTGACAAAAACATTCAGTACTTC
CASSQGSTGRADKNIQYF
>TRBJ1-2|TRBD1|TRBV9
TGTGCCAGCAGCGCAGGCGTGGGGACAGGAAGGGGCTACACCTTC
CASSAGVGTGRGYTF
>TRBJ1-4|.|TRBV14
TGTGCCAGCAGCCTTGGGGCTACAGCTTATGAAAAACTGTTTTTT
CASSLGATAYEKLFF
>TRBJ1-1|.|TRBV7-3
TGTGCCAGCAGCTTAAATCCGCCAGGGTCTAACACTGAAGCTTTCTTT
CASSLNPPGSNTEAFF
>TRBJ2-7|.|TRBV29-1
TGCAGCGTTGAGGGGCAGCGTGGTTACGAGCAGTACTTC
CSVEGQRGYEQYF
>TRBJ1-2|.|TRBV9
TGTGCCAGCAGCGACCCAGGGGCAGATGGCTACACCTTC
CASSDPGADGYTF
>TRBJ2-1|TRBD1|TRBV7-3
TGTGCCAGCAGCCTAGGCTTAGGGACAGGGGGCAGGAATGAGCAGTTCTTC
CASSLGLGTGGRNEQFF
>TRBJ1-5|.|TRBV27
TGTGCCACCCGTATCGGCAATCAGCCCCAGCATTTT
CATRIGNQPQHF
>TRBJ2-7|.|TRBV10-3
TGTGCCATCAGTGAGTCTTGGAGCTCCTACGAGCAGTACTTC
CAISESWSSYEQYF
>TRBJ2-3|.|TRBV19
TGTGCCAGCAGAGGGAGAACAGATACGCAGTATTTT
CASRGRTDTQYF
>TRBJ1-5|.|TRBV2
TGTGCCAGCAGTGAAGCGCTTACCCTCAGGGATGGACAGCCCCAGCATTTT
CASSEALTLRDGQPQHF
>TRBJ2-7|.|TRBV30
TGTGCCTGGAGTAGTTACAGACCTCCCTACGAGCAGTACTTC
CAWSSYRPPYEQYF
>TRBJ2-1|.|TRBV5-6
TGTGCCAGCAGCTTGGGAACAGGTGAGCAGTTCTTC
CASSLGTGEQFF
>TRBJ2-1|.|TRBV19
TGTGCCAGCCTAAGATACCCCAATGAGCAGTTCTTC
CASLRYPNEQFF
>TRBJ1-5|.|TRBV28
TGTGCCAGCAGTTACATGGGGGCGACTAGCAATCAGCCCCAGCATTTT
CASSYMGATSNQPQHF
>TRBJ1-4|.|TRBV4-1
TGCGCCAGCAGCTACACAGGGTCAACTAATGAAAAACTGTTTTTT
CASSYTGSTNEKLFF
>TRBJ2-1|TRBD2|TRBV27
TGTGCCAGCAGTTTTTGGGGACTAGCGGGAGGCAATGAGCAGTTCTTC
CASSFWGLAGGNEQFF
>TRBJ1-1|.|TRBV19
TGTGCCAGTAGTATAGCGAGGGATGGAGCTGAAGCTTTCTTT
CASSIARDGAEAFF
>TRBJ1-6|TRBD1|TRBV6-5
TGTGCCAGCAGCCGTAAGACAGGGTCAAATTCACCCCTCCACTTT
CASSRKTGSNSPLHF
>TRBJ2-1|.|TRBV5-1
TGCGCCAGCAGCGTGGGGCCCCGACAGCTCTCCTACAATGAGCAGTTCTTC
CASSVGPRQLSYNEQFF
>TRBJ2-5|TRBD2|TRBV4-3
TGCGCCAGCAGCCAAGTGCTAGCGGGATTAGGACACCGCCAAGAGACCCAGTACTTC
CASSQVLAGLGHRQETQYF
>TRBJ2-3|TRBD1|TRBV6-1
TGTGCCAGCAGTGACGGGACAGGGGTGACAGATACGCAGTATTTT
CASSDGTGVTDTQYF
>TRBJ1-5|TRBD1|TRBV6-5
TGTGCCAGCAGTTTAAGACAGGGCCCGGGACAGCCCCAGCATTTT
CASSLRQGPGQPQHF
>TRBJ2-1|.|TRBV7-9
TGTGCCAGCAGCCAAGGGGGGGGCTACAATGAGCAGTTCTTC
CASSQGGGYNEQFF
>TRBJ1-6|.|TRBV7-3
TGTGCCAGCAGCTCGGGGTCCGTAGGGTCACCCCTCCACTTT
CASSSGSVGSPLHF
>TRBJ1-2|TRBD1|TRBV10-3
TGTGCCATCCAGGGGGGAAATGGCTACACCTTC
CAIQGGNGYTF
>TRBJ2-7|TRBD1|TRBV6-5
TGTGCCAGCAGTAACCGGGACAGGGGCTACGAGCAGTACTTC
CASSNRDRGYEQYF
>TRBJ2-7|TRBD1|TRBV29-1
TGCAGCGTACGGGACAGCTACGAGCAGTACTTC
CSVRDSYEQYF
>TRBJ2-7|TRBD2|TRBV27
TGTGCCAGCAGTATGAGGACTAGCGGTTCCTACGAGCAGTACTTC
CASSMRTSGSYEQYF
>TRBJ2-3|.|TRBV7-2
TGTGCCAGCAGCGGAGAAGCGGTTCTCACAGATACGCAGTATTTT
CASSGEAVLTDTQYF
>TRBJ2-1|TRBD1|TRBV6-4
TGTGCCAGCTCCCGGGACAGGGCTTACAATGAGCAGTTCTTC
CASSRDRAYNEQFF
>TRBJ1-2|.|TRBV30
TGTGCCTGGAGCCGACATGACACAACCTATGGCTACACCTTC
CAWSRHDTTYGYTF
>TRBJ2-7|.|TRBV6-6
TGTGCCAGCAGTTACTCACAGGGCGTAGAGAACGAGCAGTACTTC
CASSYSQGVENEQYF
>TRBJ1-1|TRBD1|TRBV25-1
TGTGCCAGCAGCGAGACCCTCAGACAGGGGGACACTGAAGCTTTCTTT
CASSETLRQGDTEAFF
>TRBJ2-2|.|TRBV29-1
TGCAGCGTTTCGGACGGAGGGAACACCGGGGAGCTGTTTTTT
CSVSDGGNTGELFF
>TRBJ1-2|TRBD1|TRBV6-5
TGTGCCAGCAGTAGAGGGACAGGGGATGGCTACACCTTC
CASSRGTGDGYTF
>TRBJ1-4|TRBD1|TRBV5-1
TGCGCCAGCAGTTTACCAGGGGGAACTAATGAAAAACTGTTTTTT
CASSLPGGTNEKLFF
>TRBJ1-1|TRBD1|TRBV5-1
TGCGCCAGCAGCTTGAAGGGGGCGAAGGACACTGAAGCTTTCTTT
CASSLKGAKDTEAFF
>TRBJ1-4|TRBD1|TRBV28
TGTGCCAGCAAACCAGGGGGCTTTGGTAATGAAAAACTGTTTTTT
CASKPGGFGNEKLFF
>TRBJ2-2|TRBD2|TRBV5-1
TGCGCCAGCAGCTTAGAAGGGACTAGCCACACCGGGGAGCTGTTTTTT
CASSLEGTSHTGELFF
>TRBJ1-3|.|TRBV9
TGTGCCAGCAGCACACAGGGATCAGGAAACACCATATATTTT
CASSTQGSGNTIYF
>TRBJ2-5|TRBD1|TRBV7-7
TGTGCCAGCAGCCTACGGACAGGGGGAGAAGAGACCCAGTACTTC
CASSLRTGGEETQYF
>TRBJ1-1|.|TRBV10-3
TGTGCCATCAGTGAGTCTGCGGGCGGTACTGAAGCTTTCTTT
CAISESAGGTEAFF
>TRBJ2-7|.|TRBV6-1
TGTGCCAGCAGTGACACAGGGAGAACCTACGAGCAGTACTTC
CASSDTGRTYEQYF
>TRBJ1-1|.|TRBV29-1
TGCAGCGTTGTTCACCCTGAGAATGAAGCTTTCTTT
CSVVHPENEAFF
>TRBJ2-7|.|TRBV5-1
TGCGCCAGCAGCAGGGATACCGACAGATACGAGCAGTACTTC
CASSRDTDRYEQYF
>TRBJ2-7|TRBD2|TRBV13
TGTGCCAGCAGCTGGGCTAGCGGGCTTTCATCCTACGAGCAGTACTTC
CASSWASGLSSYEQYF
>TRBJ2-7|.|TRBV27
TGTGCCAGCAGTGCCTGGACTAAAAGCGAGCAGTACTTC
CASSAWTKSEQYF
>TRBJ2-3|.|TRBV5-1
TGCGCCAGCAGCTGGGCCACAGATACGCAGTATTTT
CASSWATDTQYF
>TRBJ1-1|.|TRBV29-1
TGCAGCGTGGGGGGGAAGGAAACTGAAGCTTTCTTT
CSVGGKETEAFF
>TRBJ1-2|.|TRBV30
TGTGCCTGGAGTGTCGGGGGGAATGGCTACACCTTC
CAWSVGGNGYTF
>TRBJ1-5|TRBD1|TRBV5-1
TGCGCCAGCAGCAGAACAGGGGGGGACAATCAGCCCCAGCATTTT
CASSRTGGDNQPQHF